This is a list of T cell receptor beta chains from one sample in a study of blood T cell repertoires in COVID-19. Repertoires were generated with immunoSEQ multiplex PCR, while TCRdb's copy carries only in-frame clones and drops some. The repertoire includes around 140,000 clones, roughly 80% of them detected once, and about 1.5% sits in the top ten. The sequenced material came from peripheral blood. The receptors here all came from a man between 60 and 75 years old with acute or convalescent COVID-19. Each CDR3 is given with its conserved first and last residue. Fields, in order: clone size, V gene, J gene, D gene, CDR3 protein, CDR3 DNA. D genes are given only for firm matches. A clone size is listed for some rows: how often the clone was seen (once, few, many), or a class if it is expanded.

clone size: .
V gene: TRBV7-3
J gene: TRBJ2-1
D gene: .
CDR3 protein: CASSLIAGGASNEQFF
CDR3 DNA: TGTGCCAGCAGCTTAATAGCCGGAGGAGCGAGTAATGAGCAGTTCTTC

clone size: once
V gene: TRBV9
J gene: TRBJ2-2
D gene: TRBD2
CDR3 protein: CASSALPGLATGELFF
CDR3 DNA: TGTGCCAGCAGCGCCCTCCCGGGACTAGCGACCGGGGAGCTGTTTTTT

clone size: .
V gene: TRBV3-1/TRBV3-2
J gene: TRBJ1-3
D gene: .
CDR3 protein: CASSQGTMSSGNTIYF
CDR3 DNA: TGTGCCAGCAGCCAAGGAACTATGAGCTCTGGAAACACCATATATTTT

clone size: .
V gene: TRBV7-9
J gene: TRBJ1-5
D gene: TRBD1
CDR3 protein: CASSDGTGNQPQHF
CDR3 DNA: TGTGCCAGCAGCGACGGGACAGGGAATCAGCCCCAGCATTTT

clone size: few
V gene: TRBV25-1
J gene: TRBJ1-3
D gene: .
CDR3 protein: CASSIGGSGNTIYF
CDR3 DNA: TGTGCCAGCTCCATCGGGGGCTCTGGAAACACCATATATTTT

clone size: .
V gene: TRBV19
J gene: TRBJ1-1
D gene: .
CDR3 protein: CAVQGAGNTEAFF
CDR3 DNA: TGTGCCGTACAGGGTGCGGGGAACACTGAAGCTTTCTTT

clone size: .
V gene: TRBV24-1
J gene: TRBJ2-1
D gene: TRBD2
CDR3 protein: CATSDFRTSGDYNEQFF
CDR3 DNA: TGTGCCACCAGTGATTTTCGGACTAGCGGAGACTACAATGAGCAGTTCTTC

clone size: once
V gene: TRBV5-1
J gene: TRBJ1-3
D gene: .
CDR3 protein: CASSLTGPGNTIYF
CDR3 DNA: TGCGCCAGCAGCTTGACAGGTCCTGGAAACACCATATATTTT

clone size: once
V gene: TRBV6-1
J gene: TRBJ1-2
D gene: .
CDR3 protein: CASSDGVSYGYTF
CDR3 DNA: TGTGCCAGCAGTGACGGAGTGAGCTATGGCTACACCTTC

clone size: few
V gene: TRBV19
J gene: TRBJ1-5
D gene: .
CDR3 protein: CASSLEAGNQPQHF
CDR3 DNA: TGTGCCAGTAGCCTCGAGGCAGGCAATCAGCCCCAGCATTTT

clone size: .
V gene: TRBV6-1
J gene: TRBJ2-7
D gene: TRBD2
CDR3 protein: CASSEYESGRFSYEQYF
CDR3 DNA: TGTGCCAGCAGTGAATACGAGAGCGGGAGGTTTAGCTACGAGCAGTACTTC

clone size: .
V gene: TRBV7-2
J gene: TRBJ1-2
D gene: .
CDR3 protein: CASSLGATNAGYGYTF
CDR3 DNA: TGTGCCAGCAGCTTAGGGGCCACGAACGCTGGCTATGGCTACACCTTC

clone size: .
V gene: TRBV5-1
J gene: TRBJ1-4
D gene: .
CDR3 protein: CASSSTQASNEKLFF
CDR3 DNA: TGCGCCAGCAGCTCCACACAGGCGAGTAATGAAAAACTGTTTTTT

clone size: .
V gene: TRBV7-6
J gene: TRBJ2-7
D gene: .
CDR3 protein: CASSFSKVGTTYEQYF
CDR3 DNA: TGTGCCAGCAGCTTTTCTAAAGTTGGGACAACCTACGAGCAGTACTTC

clone size: few
V gene: TRBV5-3
J gene: TRBJ1-5
D gene: .
CDR3 protein: CARSLDLEIHQPQHF
CDR3 DNA: TGTGCCAGAAGCTTGGACTTGGAGATACATCAGCCCCAGCATTTT

clone size: once
V gene: TRBV5-1
J gene: TRBJ1-2
D gene: TRBD1
CDR3 protein: CASSTGGYGYTF
CDR3 DNA: TGCGCCAGCAGTACAGGGGGCTACGGCTACACCTTC